This entry lists 2 T cell receptor beta chains sequenced from one sample in a study of CD8 T cells in Susac syndrome. Reverse transcription of about 0.45 to 1 ug RNA used random hexamers. TCRdb re-called the immunoSEQ multiplex PCR reads with MiXCR, one entry per CDR3 protein. Of about 100,000 distinct CDR3 sequences listed, 85% to 95% were seen once; the top ten hold less than 0.35%. Input material: CD8+ T cells from PBMCs. These receptors all come from a human donor in good health.

The chain combines TRBV5-6 with TRBJ2-1, with D perhaps matching TRBD1 (5 bases). Trimming shortened V by 2 bases and J by 6 bases, and 12 bases separated the two germline ends. Per germline, CDR1 SGHDT and CDR2 YYEEEE. The CDR3 is 14 amino acids. In DNA form, the CDR3 reads TGTGCCAGCAGCTTAATCCAGGGAAGCAATGAGCAGTTCTTC. It encodes CASSLIQGSNEQFF.

This chain links TRBV6-5 with TRBJ2-5; TRBD1 matches 8 bases. V gave up 2 bases and J gave up 5 bases; unmatched junction bases: 7. The CDR3 spans 15 residues. The germline CDR1 and CDR2 sequences are MNHEY and SVGAGI. CDR3 protein: CASSYSRGLDETQYF. As DNA, the CDR3 is TGTGCCAGCAGTTACAGCAGGGGGCTTGACGAGACCCAGTACTTC.